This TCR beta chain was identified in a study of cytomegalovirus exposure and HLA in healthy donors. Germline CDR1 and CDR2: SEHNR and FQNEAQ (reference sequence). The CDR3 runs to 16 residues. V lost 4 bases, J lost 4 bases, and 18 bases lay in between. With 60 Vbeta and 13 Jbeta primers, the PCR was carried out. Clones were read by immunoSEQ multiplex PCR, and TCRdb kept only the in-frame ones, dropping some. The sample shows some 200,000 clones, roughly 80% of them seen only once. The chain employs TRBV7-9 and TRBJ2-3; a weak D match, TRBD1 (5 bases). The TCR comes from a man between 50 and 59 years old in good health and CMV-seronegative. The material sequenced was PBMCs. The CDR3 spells CASSSVRQFNPDTQYF. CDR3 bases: TGTGCCAGCAGCTCCGTCCGACAGTTCAATCCAGATACGCAGTATTTT.